This TCR beta chain came from a study of OX40 agonist ivuxolimab in advanced cancers. For the study in its entirety: The costimulatory receptor OX40 (CD134) was targeted by ivuxolimab, a fully human IgG2 agonistic monoclonal antibody. Intravenous ivuxolimab was administered to patients every 2 weeks at six dose levels: 0.01, 0.1, 0.3, 1.5, 3 and 10 mg/kg. Among the 50 to 55 dose-escalation patients, 19 had hepatocellular carcinoma, roughly 15 melanoma, 9 renal cell carcinoma and 9 head and neck cancer. The dose-escalation cohort was 82.7% male with a mean age of approximately 60 years, ranging from roughly 20 to 80. Patients were allowed to have had prior anti-PD-1, anti-PD-L1 or anti-CTLA-4 therapy, and 40% of the dose-escalation patients had been treated with checkpoint inhibitors. Three dose-escalation patients achieved partial responses, one with hepatocellular carcinoma and two with cutaneous melanoma. Peripheral TCRbeta sequencing aimed to test whether ivuxolimab altered TCR sequence diversity and caused clonal T-cell expansion. The monotherapy dose-escalation portion (N = 52 patients) of the phase I ivuxolimab trial is reported in the paper.

The germline ends are 10 bases apart after V is trimmed by 2 bases and J by 0 bases. CDR1 GTSNPN and CDR2 SVGIG are derived from the germline V gene (reference sequence). The CDR3 measures 14 amino acids from cysteine to phenylalanine. Kept here is only the CDR3 DNA, which spans 42 bases and is read in frame from base 1. Genomic DNA was extracted from sorted cells for sequencing of the TCRbeta CDR3 region. TCRbeta CDR3 regions were sequenced using the immunoSEQ Assay. The clones in this table, taken by TCRdb from immuneACCESS, are in-frame only. Not every clone is retained; where verified, under half of the shortfall comes from an unresolved V gene, and the cause of the rest is unknown. The sample data list about 93,000 clones, and roughly nine tenths of these were observed just once. The top ten clonotypes cover approximately 0.3% of the sample. Remarks on this clone: There is no known antigen for this receptor. The record has no base qualities; no much larger clone is one base away.

General findings and caveats noted by the study authors: In the 0.1-3.0 mg/kg groups, partial responders were among the patients with the lowest normalized peripheral clonal expansion, particularly in CD8+ T cells. At doses of 0.1 to 3.0 mg/kg, clonal expansion of both CD4+ and CD8+ blood T cells was observed from baseline to week 6. Low levels of normalized T-cell clonal expansion were also seen in some patients who did not respond. After ivuxolimab, CD8+ T cells had more expanded clones than CD4+ T cells on average. The antigen specificity of the clonally expanded peripheral T cells was not determined.

Patients with autoimmune disease history or receiving systemic immunosuppression were excluded from the trial. Peripheral blood for TCR sequencing was collected from all dose cohorts at baseline, on cycle 4 day 1, and on cycle 7 day 1. Samples came from an open-label, multicenter, first-in-human phase I dose-escalation trial of ivuxolimab. The trial enrolled adults with locally advanced or metastatic head and neck squamous cell, hepatocellular, melanoma or renal cell carcinoma. Before TCR sequencing, CD4+ T cells and CD8+ T cells were sorted from peripheral blood as separate populations. The sample consisted of CD4+ or CD8+ T cells sorted from blood, taken in a trial of the OX40 agonist ivuxolimab. This sequence originates from an adult with an advanced solid tumor such as melanoma, head and neck, liver or kidney cancer. The chain is assembled from TRBV30 and TRBJ1-2; the D gene is unclear. The DNA sequence is as follows: TGTGCCTGGAGTTTAACTCCTTCTAACTATGGCTACACCTTC. It translates as CAWSLTPSNYGYTF.